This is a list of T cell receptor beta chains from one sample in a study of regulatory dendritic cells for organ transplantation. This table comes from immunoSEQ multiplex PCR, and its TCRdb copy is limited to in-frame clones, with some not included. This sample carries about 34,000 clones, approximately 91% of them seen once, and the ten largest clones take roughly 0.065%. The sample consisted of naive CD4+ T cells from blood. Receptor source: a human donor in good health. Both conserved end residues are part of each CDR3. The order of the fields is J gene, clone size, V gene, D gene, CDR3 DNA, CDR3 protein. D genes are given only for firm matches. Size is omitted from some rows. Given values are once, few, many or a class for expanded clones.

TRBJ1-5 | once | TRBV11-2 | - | TGTGCCAGCAGCTTGGACGGGGAGGATTTGGGTCAGCCCCAGCATTTT | CASSLDGEDLGQPQHF
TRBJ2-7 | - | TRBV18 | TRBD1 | TGTGCCAGCTCAACGACAGGGGAGACGAACGAGCAGTACTTC | CASSTTGETNEQYF
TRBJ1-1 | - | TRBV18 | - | TGTGCCAGCTCACCGACAGACACTGAAGCTTTCTTT | CASSPTDTEAFF
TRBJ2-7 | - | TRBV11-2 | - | TGTGCCAGCAGCCCTCAGGGGTACACCTACGAGCAGTACTTC | CASSPQGYTYEQYF
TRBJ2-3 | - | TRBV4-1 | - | TGCGCCAGCAGCCTTCTCCAGGGCCGCACAGATACGCAGTATTTT | CASSLLQGRTDTQYF
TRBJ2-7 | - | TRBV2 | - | TGTGCCAGCAGTGGTTTCTACGAGCAGTACTTC | CASSGFYEQYF
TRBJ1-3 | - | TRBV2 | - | TGTGCCAGCAGGGTCCGGGGAAGCTCTGGAAACACCATATATTTT | CASRVRGSSGNTIYF
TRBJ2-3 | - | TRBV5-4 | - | TGTGCCAGCAGCTTGGGGGCCCCCTCCACAGATACGCAGTATTTT | CASSLGAPSTDTQYF
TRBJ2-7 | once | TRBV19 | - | TGTGCCAGTAGTACAGAGCTCCTAACGCTTAAGTACTTC | CASSTELLTLKYF
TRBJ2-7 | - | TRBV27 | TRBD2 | TGTGCCAGCAGCCAGAGGGGGAAAACTAGCGGGAGTCTTCCCTACGAGCAGTACTTC | CASSQRGKTSGSLPYEQYF
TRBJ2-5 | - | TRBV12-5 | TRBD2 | TGTGCTAGTGGTTTGAACGGGGGGTGGGAGACCCAGTACTTC | CASGLNGGWETQYF
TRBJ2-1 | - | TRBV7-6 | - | TGTGCCAGCAGCTCCGGCCTGGCTCAGGAGCAGTTCTTC | CASSSGLAQEQFF
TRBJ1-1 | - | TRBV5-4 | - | TGTGCCAGCAGCTACGATAGGAGTGCAAACCCTTTCTTT | CASSYDRSANPFF
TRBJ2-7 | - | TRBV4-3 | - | TGCGCCAGCAGCCCTGGGAGCCTCCTAAGAGACGAGCAGTACTTC | CASSPGSLLRDEQYF
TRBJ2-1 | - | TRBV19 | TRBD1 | TGTGCCAGTAGAGACAGGGCCAACAATGAGCAGTTCTTC | CASRDRANNEQFF
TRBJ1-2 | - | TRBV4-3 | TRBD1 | TGCGCCAGCAGCCAGGACAGGGCCTCGCTCATTGGAGATGGCTACACCTTC | CASSQDRASLIGDGYTF
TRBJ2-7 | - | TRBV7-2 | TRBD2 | TGTGCCAGCAGCTTAAGGACTAGCGGGAGGGAAGCCTACGAGCAGTACTTC | CASSLRTSGREAYEQYF
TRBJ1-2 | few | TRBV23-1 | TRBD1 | TGCGCCAGCAGACCGTTTACAGGGGTTGGCTACACCTTC | CASRPFTGVGYTF
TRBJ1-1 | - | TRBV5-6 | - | TGTGCCAGCAGCTCACCGGGACGGAGGAACACTGAAGCTTTCTTT | CASSSPGRRNTEAFF
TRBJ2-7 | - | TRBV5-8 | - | TGTGCCAGCAGCACTGGACTTAGGGGGTCCTTCTACGAGCAGTACTTC | CASSTGLRGSFYEQYF
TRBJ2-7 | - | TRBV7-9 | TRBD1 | TGTGCCAGCAGCTTCCTTAGGCAGGGGGCATTTGTCGAGCAGTACTTC | CASSFLRQGAFVEQYF
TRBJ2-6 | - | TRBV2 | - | TGTGCCAGTGGGGGGATCTCTGATTCTGGGGCCAACGTCCTGACTTTC | CASGGISDSGANVLTF
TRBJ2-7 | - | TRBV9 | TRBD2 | TGTGCCAGCAGCGTAGCCCCCGCGGGAGGGGGCTACGAGCAGTACTTC | CASSVAPAGGGYEQYF
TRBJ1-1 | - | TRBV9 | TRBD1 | TGTGCCAGCAGCGGACGACAGGGCACTGAAGCTTTCTTT | CASSGRQGTEAFF
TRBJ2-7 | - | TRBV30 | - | TGTGCCTGGAGTGTAGTAAGGCGGGGATACGGAGACTCCTACGAGCAGTACTTC | CAWSVVRRGYGDSYEQYF
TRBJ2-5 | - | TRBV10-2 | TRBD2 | TGCGCCACCAAGGGACTAGCGGGAAGAGGGGGAGAGACCCAGTACTTC | CATKGLAGRGGETQYF
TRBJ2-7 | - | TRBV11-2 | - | TGTGCCAGCAGCTCAGGAGATGTGTCCTACGAGCAGTACTTC | CASSSGDVSYEQYF
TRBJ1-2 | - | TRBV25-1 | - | TGTGCCAGCAGTGAAGGCTGGGGAACTACTAACTATGGCTACACCTTC | CASSEGWGTTNYGYTF
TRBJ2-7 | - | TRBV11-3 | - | TGTGCCAGCAGCACAGGCGTCTCCTACGAGCAATACTTC | CASSTGVSYEQYF
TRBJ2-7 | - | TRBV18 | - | TGTGCCAGCTCACCACCCTCCCGCAGCTCCTACGAGCAGTACTTC | CASSPPSRSSYEQYF
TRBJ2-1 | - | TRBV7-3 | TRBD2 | TGTGCCAGCAGCGACCCCGGGGGGGTTAATGAGCAGTTCTTC | CASSDPGGVNEQFF
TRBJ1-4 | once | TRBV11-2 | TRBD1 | TGTGCCAGCAGCTTCAGGGGGGCTGGGTCTAATGAAAAACTGTTTTTT | CASSFRGAGSNEKLFF
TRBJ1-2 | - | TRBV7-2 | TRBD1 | TGTGCCAGCAGCTTATCGGGGGGGACAGGGAACTATGGCTACACCTTC | CASSLSGGTGNYGYTF
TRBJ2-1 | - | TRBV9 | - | TGTGCCAGCAGCGTAGAGGGCGGATACTACAATGAGCAGTTCTTC | CASSVEGGYYNEQFF
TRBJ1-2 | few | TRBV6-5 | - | TGTGCCAGCAGGAACGGAGGGGGAGGCTACACCTTC | CASRNGGGGYTF
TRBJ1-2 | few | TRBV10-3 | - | TGTGCCATCAGTGACGAGGGGAACTATGGCTACACCTTC | CAISDEGNYGYTF
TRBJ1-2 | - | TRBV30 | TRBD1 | TGTGCCTGGAGTGTAGGGGACAGGGGTCCCCGCACCTTC | CAWSVGDRGPRTF
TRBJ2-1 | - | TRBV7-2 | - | TGTGCCAGCAGCGGGGGAGGTCAGGGGTTACCCTACAATGAGCAGTTCTTC | CASSGGGQGLPYNEQFF
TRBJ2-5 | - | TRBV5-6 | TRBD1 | TGTGCCAGCAGCTGGGTTAGGTCAGGGGGCTTGGAGACCCAGTACTTC | CASSWVRSGGLETQYF
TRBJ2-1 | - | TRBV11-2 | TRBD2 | TGTGCCAGCAGCTTGAATGGACTAGCGGGGGGTTCCTACAATGAGCAGTTCTTC | CASSLNGLAGGSYNEQFF